This TCR beta chain was identified during a study of graft-versus-host responses after intestinal transplantation. The assay was immunoSEQ multiplex PCR, and TCRdb's table has in-frame clones only and misses some. This table has around 14,000 clones, 33% appearing once. Plates contained around 200,000 CFSE-labeled responder cells and around 200,000 irradiated, violet-dye-labeled stimulator cells. Post-reaction sorting isolated proliferating CFSE-low CD3+CD4+ and CD3+CD8+ responders. Study-level points and caveats: Early post-transplant falls in HvG clones accompanied the peak levels of circulating GvH clones.

The V gene lost 5 bases and the J gene lost 7 bases, with 20 bases spanning the gap. The CDR3 length is 15 residues. Per germline, CDR1 MNHEY and CDR2 SVGAGI. The starting material was alloreactive CD8+ T cells from a mixed lymphocyte reaction culture, obtained before intestinal transplant. Subset noted: CFSE-low proliferating T cells sorted from roughly six-day pre-transplant mixed lymphocyte reaction (GvH or HvG direction). V and J are TRBV6-5 and TRBJ1-2; D possibly corresponds to TRBD1 (6 bases). The TCR originated in a human patient who received an intestinal transplant. The CDR3 coding sequence is TGTGCCAGCAGTCTTAGGCGCGGGGGGCGGAGTGGCTACACCTTC. This encodes CASSLRRGGRSGYTF.